This T cell receptor (beta chain) was obtained from a study of cytotoxic CD8 clonotypes in ibrutinib-treated CLL. Trimming took 5 bases from V and 7 from J, leaving 19 bases between them. The germline gives CDR1 MDHEN, CDR2 SYDVKM. The CDR3 is made up of 15 amino acids. The data were produced by immunoSEQ multiplex PCR, yet TCRdb's version contains in-frame clones alone and is incomplete. The sample has about 150,000 clones, roughly 83% seen once; the top ten hold about 13%. This clonotype originated in a human donor with chronic lymphocytic leukemia. The V and J genes are TRBV28 and TRBJ2-3; D could derive from TRBD1 or TRBD2 (5 bases each). Sequencing used PBMCs, obtained after 12 months of ibrutinib treatment. CDR3 sequence (DNA): TGTGCCAGCAGTGTAACCGGGACGCTGAGGAATACGCAGTATTTT. This translates into CASSVTGTLRNTQYF.